This T cell receptor (beta chain) was identified in a study of blood T cell repertoires in COVID-19. Overall study context: Collection of acute and convalescent COVID-19 samples took place in the United States, Italy and Spain. Sources were T cells, B-cell-depleted T cells, or PBMCs; the material itself was cDNA or gDNA.

From germline, CDR1 is MDHEN and CDR2 SYDVKM. The V gene end was trimmed by 1 base and the J gene end by 3 bases; junction bases not matched to a gene: 5. The CDR3 contains 15 residues. In the source study's methods: Reference gene primer amplification gave estimated nucleated cell counts. Clones were sequenced by immunoSEQ multiplex PCR, and TCRdb holds only the in-frame ones, with some missing. Clonal size and the V and J genes are those of that table, whereas D and trimming came from the DNA. The data contain 200,000 to 250,000 clones, around 82% of them singletons. V and J are TRBV28 and TRBJ2-7; 8 nucleotides agree with TRBD2. The TCR sequence derives from a woman in her seventies with acute or convalescent COVID-19. Sample: peripheral blood. This CDR3 is CASSLSGRAIYEQYF. CDR3 in DNA: TGTGCCAGCAGTTTATCCGGGAGGGCTATCTACGAGCAGTACTTC.